This T cell receptor beta chain was retrieved from a study of blood T cell repertoires in COVID-19. Seattle patients were enrolled while actively infected and followed longitudinally. The CDR3 is 14 residues long. Between the trimmed V and J ends, which lost 1 base and 0 bases, there was a span of 6 bases. Germline assignment: CDR1 SGHAT and CDR2 FQDESV (reference sequence). Libraries were prepared by immunoSEQ multiplex PCR; TCRdb keeps only in-frame clonotypes and omits some of them. Seen here are over 150,000 clones, more than 85% observed once, and the top ten hold 0.45% to 0.6%. Sequencing was performed on peripheral blood. The chain uses TRBV11-1 and TRBJ1-1, with D maybe TRBD1 (6 bases). This sequence originates from a man aged 55 to 70 with COVID-19, enrolled during active disease. For the CDR3, the DNA is TGTGCCAGCAGCTTAGACAGGGTGAACACTGAAGCTTTCTTT. Its translation: CASSLDRVNTEAFF.